This TCR beta chain comes out of a study of blood T cells in healthy people across ages. V lost 5 bases, J lost 1 base, and 16 bases lay in between. CDR1 is SGHTA and CDR2 is FQGNSA in the germline V gene. The CDR3 runs 16 residues. With a J-beta primer mix and a sample-barcoded 5' primer, a second PCR ran about 6 to 11 cycles. TCRdb ran MiXCR on the 5' RACE reads and lists one entry per CDR3 protein. Here the sample spans around 1,100,000 distinct CDR3 sequences, 35% to 45% being singletons. This clonotype was picked up a small number of times. Its antigen is still unknown. General study findings and limits: Diversity figures based on one million T cells were deemed too low.

Healthy individuals of Caucasian origin from Russia, aged 6 to 90, served as donors. The specimen sequenced was blood. The chain recombines TRBV7-2 with TRBJ2-3; D gene ambiguous. This clonotype was obtained from a man aged 18 to 29 in good health. The CDR3 DNA reads as TGTGCCAGCAGCCTCATGCTGGGCCCCGGCACAGATACGCAGTATTTT. This codes for CASSLMLGPGTDTQYF.